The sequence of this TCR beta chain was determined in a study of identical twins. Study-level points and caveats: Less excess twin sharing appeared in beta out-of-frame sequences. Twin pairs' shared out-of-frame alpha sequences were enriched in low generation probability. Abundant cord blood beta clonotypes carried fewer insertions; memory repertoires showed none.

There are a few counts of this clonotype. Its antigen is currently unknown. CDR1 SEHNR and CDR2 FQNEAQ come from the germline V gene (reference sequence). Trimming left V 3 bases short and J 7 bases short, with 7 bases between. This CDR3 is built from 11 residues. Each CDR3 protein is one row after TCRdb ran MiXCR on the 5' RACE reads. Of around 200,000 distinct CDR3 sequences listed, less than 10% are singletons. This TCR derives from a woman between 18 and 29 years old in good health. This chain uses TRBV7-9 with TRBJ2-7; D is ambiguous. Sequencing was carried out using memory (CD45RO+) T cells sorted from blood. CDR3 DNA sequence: TGTGCCAGCAGCTTGTTCTCGGAGCAGTACTTC. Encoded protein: CASSLFSEQYF.